This TCR beta chain was profiled in a study of CD4 T cells in relation to SARS-CoV-2 and coronaviruses (dated by TCRdb to about 2021). About the investigation overall: In the ViraFEST assay, PBMCs were cultured with antigen for about eleven days, after which TCR beta CDR3s were sequenced to identify antigen-specific clonal expansions. An HIV-1 Nef peptide pool or a culture without peptide was used as the negative reference condition. HLA restriction was mapped for shared crossreactive spike epitopes using patient-derived lymphoblastoid cell lines. At the level of individual TCR clonotypes, the study measured memory CD4+ T cell crossreactivity between SARS-CoV-2 spike protein and common cold coronavirus spike proteins. The Adaptive Biotechnologies TCR-sequencing kit was used to sequence samples from three pre-COVID donors and the naive versus memory experiments, whereas other data were Illumina-based. A different TCR-beta assay, based on Illumina, was used to sequence expansion assays from other donors in the study.

Here is what the overall study found, with its caveats: Pre-pandemic and post-infection samples were not both contributed by any donor, so tracing of the source of pre-existing responses was limited. The study was constrained by small numbers of patients and of tested TCRs. Crossreactive clones showed significantly weaker SARS-CoV-2-driven expansion than monoreactive clones, consistent with antigenic imprinting. In roughly two thirds of donors, memory CD4+ clonotypes turned up that crossrecognized SARS-CoV-2 and at least one common cold coronavirus spike. Since the crossreactivity analysis centred on spike protein, crossreactivity against other viral proteins was not assessed.

Sequences LNHDA (CDR1) and SQIVND (CDR2) are obtained from the germline V gene (reference sequence). Including the terminal cysteine and phenylalanine, the CDR3 comprises 15 residues. CDR3 DNA only is kept here, 45 bases in frame from base 1. Trimming leaves V shorter by 6 bases and J shorter by 3 bases, with the junction holding 8 bases beyond the gene matches. The library relied on the immunoSEQ multiplex PCR assay. Under the source paper's analysis protocol: Preprocessing removed nonproductive sequences and CDR3s not starting with C, not ending with F or W, or shorter than 7 amino acids. The MANAFEST web app identified antigen-specific clonotypes based on expansion compared with the reference and other culture wells. A clone counted as positive if significantly expanded in 2 of 3 replicate wells versus the reference culture at FDR below 0.05. Positive clones also required significant expansion versus all other tandem wells and an odds ratio above 5. CDR3 homology was quantified as pairwise Levenshtein distance, calculated with the stringdist R package after three terminal residues were trimmed from each end. The clones in this table, taken by TCRdb from immuneACCESS, are in-frame only. Not every clone is retained; where verified, under half of the shortfall comes from an unresolved V gene, and the cause of the rest is unknown. V and J calls and clone size are those listed in that table; D and trimming were worked out from the DNA. Counted in this sample were tens of thousands of clones; 65% to 80% of them appeared once. The ten largest account for roughly an eighth of the sample.

CD4+ T cells from unexposed donors were collected before the COVID-19 pandemic (2011-2018). After around eleven days of culture, CD4+ T cells were isolated with the EasySep CD4+ T cell isolation kit. As far as cell numbers permitted, CD4+ T cells from unexposed donors were tested for reactivity against SARS-CoV-2 S and N as well as four spike pools from common cold coronaviruses. Each well held 2 million or so PBMCs cultured in IMDM containing about 5.3% human AB serum and approximately 9 IU/ml IL-2. Half of the culture medium was replaced with fresh IL-2-containing medium on days 3 and 7. In general, triplicate replicate wells were used for every peptide culture condition. Leukapheresis product for the unexposed donors was purchased commercially. Ficoll-Paque PLUS gradient centrifugation was used to isolate PBMCs from either whole blood or leukapheresis product. PBMCs were either used fresh in the expansion assay or cryopreserved at -140 degrees C. The QIAamp Micro DNA Kit was used to extract genomic DNA from the CD4+ T cells.

Concerning this clone: What antigen it recognizes has not been identified. No per-base quality is available; no much larger clone lies one base away.

The sequence was collected from a human donor in good health. Sequences were obtained from CD4+ T cells from PBMCs, cultured in vitro. The V gene is TRBV19 and the J gene is TRBJ2-3, with TRBD1 identical over 8 junction bases. The DNA reads as follows: TGTGCCAGTAGCCCAGGGGGCATTTGGACAGATACGCAGTATTTT. It encodes CASSPGGIWTDTQYF.